These 27 T cell receptor beta chains share one sample of origin, sequenced in a study of shared clonotypes between healthy human individuals (TCRdb year 2020). Receptor amplification or capture employed the immunoSEQ multiplex PCR assay. Drawn from immuneACCESS, this table holds only the in-frame rearrangements with V and J called that TCRdb kept. Clones are partly lost; checked studies trace under half to an unresolved V gene and leave the rest unexplained. For this sample there are around 980,000 clones; more than 75% appear just once. The ten biggest clones cover around 0.6% of the sample. The specimen was memory CD4+ T cells from PBMCs. The intended sense of this specimen's cell subset or site label: CD45RA-negative fraction. The receptors were sampled from a man aged 18 to 30 in good health. Some clones in this sample may be carry-over from other donors' samples.

The V gene is TRBV7-9, the J gene TRBJ2-7, with D perhaps being TRBD1 or TRBD2 (5 bases each). The CDR3 runs 15 residues. Germline CDR1 SEHNR, CDR2 FQNEAQ (reference sequence). Trimming took off 3 bases at V and 7 bases at J, with 19 bases between the two ends. The CDR3 here is CASSLGGGRGEEQYF. Written as DNA, the CDR3 is TGTGCCAGCAGCTTGGGCGGAGGAAGGGGAGAAGAGCAGTACTTC.

The chain links TRBV5-8 to TRBJ1-2; D is unclear. Germline CDR1 reads SGHTS; CDR2 reads YDEGEE. This CDR3 spans 14 amino acids. Trimming shortened V by 1 base and J by 4 bases, and 11 bases separated the two germline ends. The CDR3 DNA is TGTGCCAGCAGCTTGTCGGATCGGGGCTATGGCTACACCTTC. This sequence encodes CASSLSDRGYGYTF.

The chain employs TRBV7-2 and TRBJ2-7, with TRBD2 matching over 16 bases. In germline, CDR1 is SGHTA, CDR2 FQGNSA. This CDR3 region has 18 residues. The V and J ends lost 4 bases and 4 bases, in that order; junction bases with no gene match: 10. In DNA form, the CDR3 reads TGTGCCAGCAGCTCCTGGGGGACTAGCGGGAGGGCCCCGTACGAGCAGTACTTC. As protein: CASSSWGTSGRAPYEQYF.

The chain recombines TRBV10-3 with TRBJ2-5; TRBD2 aligns across 11 bases. Germline CDR1 and CDR2: ENHRY and SYGVKD. The CDR3 is 17 residues long. The J segment lost 4 bases and the V segment lost 5 bases, leaving 12 bases of the junction unmatched. The CDR3 nucleotides read TGTGCCATCAGTCTGGGGGGTAGCGGGAGGGCCAGAGAGACCCAGTACTTC. Translating it yields CAISLGGSGRARETQYF.

This clone was counted between two and nine times. In DNA, the CDR3 is TGTGCCAGCAGCCTCGGGACTAGCGGGAGGGCCAACAATGAGCAGTTCTTC. Amino acids: CASSLGTSGRANNEQFF. V and J are TRBV5-4 and TRBJ2-1, with 16 positions matching TRBD2. The germline V gene has CDR1 SGHNT and CDR2 YYREEE (reference sequence). This CDR3 is built from 17 residues. V shed 4 bases and J 5 bases; nucleotides not matched to a gene: 6.

The CDR3 here is CASSPSTSRHSDGYTF. The CDR3 nucleotides are TGTGCCAGTAGTCCCTCAACAAGTCGCCATTCGGATGGCTACACCTTC. The V call is TRBV19, the J call TRBJ1-2; D ambiguous. This CDR3 is 16 amino acids long. Germline CDR1 is LNHDA and CDR2 is SQIVND (reference sequence). Trimming took off 5 bases at V and 6 bases at J, with 22 bases between the two ends.

The genes are TRBV7-9 and TRBJ1-1, with D possibly matching TRBD1 (5 bases). CDR1 and CDR2 (germline): SEHNR, FQNEAQ (reference sequence). The V end was cut by 5 bases, the J end by 1 base, with 14 bases between. CDR3 length: 15 amino acids. The CDR3 bases are TGTGCCAGCAGCCCGCCGGGACCTACGAACACTGAAGCTTTCTTT. It is translated as CASSPPGPTNTEAFF.

V gene TRBV5-6 combines with J gene TRBJ2-5, with TRBD1 matching over 9 bases. This CDR3 is built from 14 residues. Looked up from germline, CDR1 is SGHDT and CDR2 is YYEEEE. J was trimmed by 5 bases and V by 3 bases; bases with no gene match: 5. CDR3 loop: CASSYWTGVETQYF. DNA of the CDR3: TGTGCCAGCAGCTATTGGACAGGGGTCGAGACCCAGTACTTC.

The gene calls are TRBV6-4 and TRBJ1-4; TRBD1 is a possible D gene (5 bases). Germline CDR1 MRHNA, CDR2 SNTAGT. CDR3 length equals 15 residues. Trimming removed 3 bases at V and 8 bases at J, with 16 bases between. Here the CDR3 DNA reads TGTGCCAGCAGTGAAAGAGGGACCTTGGGGGAAAAACTGTTTTTT. Translation: CASSERGTLGEKLFF.

The count of this clone is one. The rearrangement uses TRBV19 and TRBJ1-4; D unresolved. V lost 5 bases, J lost 8 bases, and 18 bases lay in between. Germline CDR1 LNHDA, CDR2 SQIVND (reference sequence). The CDR3 loop spans 15 amino acids. CDR3 nucleotide sequence: TGTGCCAGTAGTCCCCGACGGGGTTTGTCGGAAAAACTGTTTTTT. This codes for CASSPRRGLSEKLFF.

The V call is TRBV7-9, the J call TRBJ1-1, with 10 bases aligning to TRBD1. Germline values: CDR1 SEHNR, CDR2 FQNEAQ (reference sequence). V lost 4 bases to trimming and J lost 1 base; unmatched junction nucleotides: 6. The CDR3 is 16 residues long. The CDR3 bases are TGTGCCAGCAGCTCTCGACAGGGGGCCGGGAACACTGAAGCTTTCTTT. Translation gives CASSSRQGAGNTEAFF.

V is TRBV5-4 and J is TRBJ2-3; no clear D gene. CDR3 size: 15 residues. CDR1 SGHNT and CDR2 YYREEE come from the germline V gene (reference sequence). Deletions cut 1 base from V and 6 bases from J, with 15 bases between. CDR3 DNA: TGTGCCAGCAGCTTGCGGACCCCCCTTAGGGATACGCAGTATTTT. Its translation is CASSLRTPLRDTQYF.

This chain connects TRBV6-5 to TRBJ2-3; no definite D call. Germline V CDR1 and CDR2: MNHEY, SVGAGI. The V gene lost 4 bases and the J gene lost 0 bases, with 5 bases spanning the gap. The CDR3 contains 13 residues. DNA of the CDR3: TGTGCCAGCAGTTCGGATAGCACAGATACGCAGTATTTT. It translates to CASSSDSTDTQYF.

This sequence joins TRBV28 and TRBJ1-3; D may be TRBD1 (5 bases). The CDR3 is 17 residues long. Trimming took 7 bases from V and 0 from J, leaving 19 bases between them. Germline CDR1 and CDR2: MDHEN and SYDVKM. CDR3 region: CASTNQGRAISGNTIYF. CDR3 sequence (DNA): TGTGCCAGCACGAATCAGGGTAGAGCTATCTCTGGAAACACCATATATTTT.

On this clone itself: A much larger clone differs by one base, so this may be a read error. This chain links TRBV7-8 with TRBJ2-3; D is unresolved. In germline, CDR1 is SGHVS, CDR2 FQNEAQ. V shed 5 bases and J shed 2 bases, with 5 bases lying between them. The CDR3 totals 12 residues. The CDR3 is CASSPATDTQYF. Here the CDR3 DNA reads TGTGCCAGCAGCCCCGCCACAGATACGCAGTATTTT.

Note on this clone: The junction shows a germline mismatch at one end, possibly a read error. This CDR3 is also generated by other DNA sequences in the sample. The genes are TRBV27 and TRBJ2-3; D perhaps matches TRBD1 (6 bases). The CDR3 runs 16 residues. Germline V lookup: CDR1 MNHEY, CDR2 SMNVEV (reference sequence). The CDR3 protein is CASSLVSPGDTDTQYF. For the CDR3, the DNA is TGCGCCAGCAGTTTAGTGTCGCCAGGGGACACAGATACGCAGTATTTT.

J is TRBJ1-3 and V is TRBV10-1, with D possibly being TRBD1 (6 bases). Per germline, CDR1 WNHNN and CDR2 SYGVQD (reference sequence). V shed 1 base and J shed 0 bases, with 7 bases lying between them. This CDR3 is built from 15 residues. The CDR3 loop is CASSEWTDSGNTIYF. CDR3 DNA sequence: TGCGCCAGCAGTGAGTGGACAGACTCTGGAAACACCATATATTTT.

Worth noting for this clone: Different DNA sequences within this sample yield the same CDR3. This chain connects TRBV7-2 to TRBJ2-1; TRBD1 is a possible D gene (6 bases). Germline CDR1 is SGHTA and CDR2 is FQGNSA. V lost 3 bases, J lost 2 bases, and 11 bases lay in between. This CDR3 has 15 residues. Here the CDR3 DNA reads TGTGCCAGCAGCTTTCGGACAGACCCCTACAATGAGCAGTTCTTC. This translates into CASSFRTDPYNEQFF.

This sequence joins TRBV6-6 and TRBJ2-2, with D unresolved. CDR1 and CDR2 from the germline V gene are MNHNY and SVGAGI (reference sequence). V lost 7 bases and J 2 bases, leaving 14 bases between the germline ends. This CDR3 comprises 15 residues. The CDR3 bases are TGTGCCAGCACCACCGCACAGACCAACACCGGGGAGCTGTTTTTT. Encoded protein: CASTTAQTNTGELFF.

The CDR3 protein is CASSLSQGTPGKGGYTF. The CDR3 bases are TGTGCCAGCAGTTTATCGCAGGGGACCCCCGGTAAGGGAGGCTACACCTTC. This chain uses TRBV27 with TRBJ1-2, with D possibly TRBD1 on 6 matching bases. There are 17 residues in the CDR3. V was cut by 0 bases and J by 8 bases, with 22 bases left in between. From germline, CDR1 is MNHEY and CDR2 SMNVEV (reference sequence).

To note about this clone: Germline is not matched at one junction end, which may reflect a read error. V gene TRBV20-1 combines with J gene TRBJ2-1; the D is unclear. Germline lookup yields CDR1 DFQATT and CDR2 SNEGSKA (reference sequence). This CDR3 region has 10 residues. This CDR3 reads CSGGYNEQFF. Written as DNA, the CDR3 is TGCAGTGGTGGGTACAATGAACAGTTCTTC.

This chain connects TRBV11-2 to TRBJ2-5, with 7 bases matching TRBD2. This CDR3 has 15 amino acids. Germline assignment: CDR1 SGHAT and CDR2 FQNNGV. V lost 4 bases, J lost 3 bases, and 8 bases stayed unmatched. The CDR3 nucleotides read TGTGCCAGCAGCTACACAGCGGCGGGAGAAGAGACCCAGTACTTC. It is translated as CASSYTAAGEETQYF.

The rearrangement joins TRBV7-8 to TRBJ1-5; 8 bases fit TRBD1. Germline-derived CDR1 and CDR2 are SGHVS and FQNEAQ. CDR3 size: 20 residues. Germline trimming cut 2 bases from V and 2 bases from J; bases unmatched to any gene: 17. The CDR3: CASSLRQSGQGDDGNQPQHF. DNA for the CDR3: TGTGCCAGCAGCTTACGACAAAGCGGACAGGGAGATGATGGCAATCAGCCCCAGCATTTT. Full variable domain (rest looked up from reference TRBV7-8 and TRBJ1-5): GAGVSQSPRYKVAKRGQDVALRCDPISGHVSLFWYQQALGQGPEFLTYFQNEAQLDKSGLPSDRFFAERPEGSVSTLKIQRTQQEDSAVYLCASSLRQSGQGDDGNQPQHFGDGTRLSIL.

This chain connects TRBV19 to TRBJ1-3, with no clear D. Germline V CDR1 and CDR2: LNHDA, SQIVND (reference sequence). Trimming cost V 6 bases and J 0 bases, with 12 bases left between them. The CDR3 sequence is 15 residues long. CDR3 sequence reads: CASSLGVVSGNTIYF. CDR3 coding DNA: TGTGCCAGTAGCCTCGGGGTCGTCTCTGGAAACACCATATATTTT.

The chain joins TRBV5-1 to TRBJ1-1; the match to TRBD1 covers 7 bases. Germline assignment: CDR1 SGHRS and CDR2 YFSETQ. The CDR3 has 14 residues. Germline trimming cut 2 bases from V and 5 bases from J; bases unmatched to any gene: 6. CDR3 amino acids: CASSFSSGGTEAFF. In DNA form, the CDR3 reads TGCGCCAGCAGCTTCTCGTCAGGGGGAACTGAAGCTTTCTTT.

V usage is TRBV28 and J usage is TRBJ2-2, with D maybe TRBD1 (5 bases). Germline values: CDR1 MDHEN, CDR2 SYDVKM. V was clipped by 3 bases and J by 1 base, with 9 bases between them. The CDR3 runs to 15 residues. CDR3 DNA: TGTGCCAGCAGTTTCGCAGGGCGGAACACCGGGGAGCTGTTTTTT. It translates to CASSFAGRNTGELFF. The whole variable domain, filled in from reference TRBV28 and TRBJ2-2, reads DVKVTQSSRYLVKRTGEKVFLECVQDMDHENMFWYRQDPGLGLRLIYFSYDVKMKEKGDIPEGYSVSREKKERFSLILESASTNQTSMYLCASSFAGRNTGELFFGEGSRLTVL.

This clone was recorded only once. A much larger clone lies a single base off, so this may be a read error. The gene calls are TRBV25-1 and TRBJ2-5; D perhaps matches TRBD1 (6 bases). Germline V gives CDR1 MGHDK, CDR2 SYGVNS. The CDR3 runs 15 residues. CDR3 bases: TGTGCCAGCAGGACCGGGACAACGGGGAGAGAGGCCCAGTACTTC. Translation gives CASRTGTTGREAQYF.